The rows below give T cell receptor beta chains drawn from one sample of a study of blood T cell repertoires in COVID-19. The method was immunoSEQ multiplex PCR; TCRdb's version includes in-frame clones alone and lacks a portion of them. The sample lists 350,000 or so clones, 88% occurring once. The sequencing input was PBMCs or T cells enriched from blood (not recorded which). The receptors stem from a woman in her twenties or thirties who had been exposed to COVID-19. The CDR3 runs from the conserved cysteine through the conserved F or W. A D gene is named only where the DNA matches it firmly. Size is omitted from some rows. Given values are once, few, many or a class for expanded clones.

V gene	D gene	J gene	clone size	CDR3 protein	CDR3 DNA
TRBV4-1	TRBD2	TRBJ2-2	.	CASSHSSGRITGELFF	TGCGCCAGCAGCCATAGTAGCGGGAGAATCACCGGGGAGCTGTTTTTT
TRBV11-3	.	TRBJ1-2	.	CASSLTVLYGYTF	TGTGCCAGCAGCTTAACAGTTCTCTATGGCTACACCTTC
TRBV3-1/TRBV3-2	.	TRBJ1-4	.	CASSQVQGYEKLFF	TGTGCCAGCAGCCAAGTCCAGGGTTATGAAAAACTGTTTTTT
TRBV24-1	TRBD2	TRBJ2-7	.	CATSPTSGRIHEQYF	TGTGCCACCAGTCCGACTAGCGGGAGAATCCACGAGCAGTACTTC
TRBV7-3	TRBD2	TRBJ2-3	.	CASSTGLAGTTDTQYF	TGTGCCAGCAGCACCGGACTAGCGGGGACCACAGATACGCAGTATTTT
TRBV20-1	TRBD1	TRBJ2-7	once	CSASPRQGYYEQYF	TGCAGTGCTAGTCCCCGACAGGGGTACTACGAGCAGTACTTC
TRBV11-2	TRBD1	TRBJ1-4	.	CASSFGQGWANEKLFF	TGTGCCAGCAGCTTCGGACAGGGGTGGGCTAATGAAAAACTGTTTTTT
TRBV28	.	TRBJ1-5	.	CASRATGRRNQPQHF	TGTGCCAGCAGGGCAACAGGGCGACGCAATCAGCCCCAGCATTTT
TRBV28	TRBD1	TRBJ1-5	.	CASSPQGAVSGLDQPQHF	TGTGCCAGCAGTCCTCAGGGGGCTGTTAGTGGGTTAGATCAGCCCCAGCATTTT
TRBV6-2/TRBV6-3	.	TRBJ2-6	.	CASSLGTIYNVLTF	TGTGCCAGCAGTCTTGGCACGATTTACAACGTCCTGACTTTC
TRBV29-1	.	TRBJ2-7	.	CSAGHKSFYEQYF	TGCAGCGCCGGACATAAGAGTTTCTACGAGCAGTACTTC
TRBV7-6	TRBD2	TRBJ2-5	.	CASSLRFSRVAGLETQYF	TGTGCCAGCAGCTTACGGTTCTCGAGGGTAGCGGGACTAGAGACCCAGTACTTC
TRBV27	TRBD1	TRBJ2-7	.	CASSLDTGTGPNSQYF	TGTGCCAGCAGTTTAGACACCGGGACAGGGCCTAATTCGCAGTACTTC
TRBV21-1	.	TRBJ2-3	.	CASSKTRQALTDTQYF	TGTGCCAGCAGCAAAACAAGACAGGCTTTAACAGATACGCAGTATTTT
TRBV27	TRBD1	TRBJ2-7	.	CASSRQGASYEQYF	TGTGCCAGCAGTCGACAGGGGGCCTCCTACGAGCAGTACTTC
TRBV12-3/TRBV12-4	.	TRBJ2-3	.	CASSLGRGTQYF	TGTGCCAGCAGTTTGGGCAGGGGAACGCAGTATTTT
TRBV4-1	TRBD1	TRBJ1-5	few	CASSQDLQGANSNQPQHF	TGCGCCAGCAGCCAAGATTTACAGGGGGCCAATAGCAATCAGCCCCAGCATTTT
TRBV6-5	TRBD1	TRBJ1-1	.	CASSSPLRGHGTEAFF	TGTGCCAGCAGTTCCCCACTCAGGGGGCATGGTACTGAAGCTTTCTTT
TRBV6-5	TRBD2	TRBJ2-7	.	CASSWGTRRYEQYF	TGTGCCAGCAGTTGGGGGACTAGGAGATACGAGCAGTACTTC
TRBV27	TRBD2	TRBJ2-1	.	CASSWGTSGRAVGSYNEQFF	TGTGCCAGCAGTTGGGGGACTAGCGGGAGAGCGGTTGGTTCCTACAATGAGCAGTTCTTC
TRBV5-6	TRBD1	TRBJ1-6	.	CASSLAVDRGSPLHF	TGTGCCAGCAGCTTGGCCGTGGACAGGGGCTCACCCCTCCACTTT
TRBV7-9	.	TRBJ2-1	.	CASSLLRSEQFF	TGTGCCAGCAGCTTATTGCGATCCGAGCAGTTCTTC